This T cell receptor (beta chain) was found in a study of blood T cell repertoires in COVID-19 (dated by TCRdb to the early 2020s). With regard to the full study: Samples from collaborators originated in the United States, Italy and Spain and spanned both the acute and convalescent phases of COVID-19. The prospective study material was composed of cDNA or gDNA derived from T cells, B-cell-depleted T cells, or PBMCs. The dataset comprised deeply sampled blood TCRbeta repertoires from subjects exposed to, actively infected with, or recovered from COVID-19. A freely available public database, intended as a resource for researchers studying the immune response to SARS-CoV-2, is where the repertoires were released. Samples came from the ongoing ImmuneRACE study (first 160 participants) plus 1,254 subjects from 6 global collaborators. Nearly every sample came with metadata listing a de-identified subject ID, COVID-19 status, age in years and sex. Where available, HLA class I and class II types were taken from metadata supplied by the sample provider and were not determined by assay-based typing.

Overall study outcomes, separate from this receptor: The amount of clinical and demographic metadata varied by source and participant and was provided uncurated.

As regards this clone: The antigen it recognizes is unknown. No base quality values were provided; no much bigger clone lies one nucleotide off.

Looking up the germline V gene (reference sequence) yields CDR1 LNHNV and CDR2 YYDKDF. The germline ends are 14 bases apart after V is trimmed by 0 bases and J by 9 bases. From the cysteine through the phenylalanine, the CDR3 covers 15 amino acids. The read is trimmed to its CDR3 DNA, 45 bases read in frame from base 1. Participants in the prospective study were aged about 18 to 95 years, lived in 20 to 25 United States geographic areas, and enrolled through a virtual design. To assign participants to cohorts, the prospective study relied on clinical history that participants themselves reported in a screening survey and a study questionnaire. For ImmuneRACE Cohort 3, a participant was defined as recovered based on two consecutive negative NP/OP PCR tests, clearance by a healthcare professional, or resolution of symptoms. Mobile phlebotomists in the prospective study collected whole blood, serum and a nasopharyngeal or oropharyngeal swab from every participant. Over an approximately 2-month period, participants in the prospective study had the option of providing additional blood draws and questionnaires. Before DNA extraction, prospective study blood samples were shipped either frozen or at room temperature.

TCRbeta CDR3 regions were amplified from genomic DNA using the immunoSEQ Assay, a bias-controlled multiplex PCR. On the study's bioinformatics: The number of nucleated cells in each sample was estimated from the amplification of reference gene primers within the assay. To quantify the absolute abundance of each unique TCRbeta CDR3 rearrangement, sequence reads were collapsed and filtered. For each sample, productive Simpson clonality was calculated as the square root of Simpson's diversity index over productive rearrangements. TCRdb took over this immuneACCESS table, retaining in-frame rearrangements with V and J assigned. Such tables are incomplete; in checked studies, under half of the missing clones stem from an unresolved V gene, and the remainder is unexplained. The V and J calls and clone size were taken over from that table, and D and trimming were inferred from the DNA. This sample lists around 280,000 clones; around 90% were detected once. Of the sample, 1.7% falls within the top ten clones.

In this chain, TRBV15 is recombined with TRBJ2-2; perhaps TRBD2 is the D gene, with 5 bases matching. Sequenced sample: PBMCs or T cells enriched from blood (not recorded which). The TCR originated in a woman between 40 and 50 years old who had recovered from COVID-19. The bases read TGTGCCACCAGCAGAGATCAATCGGGGAACAGGGAGCTGTTTTTT. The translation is CATSRDQSGNRELFF.